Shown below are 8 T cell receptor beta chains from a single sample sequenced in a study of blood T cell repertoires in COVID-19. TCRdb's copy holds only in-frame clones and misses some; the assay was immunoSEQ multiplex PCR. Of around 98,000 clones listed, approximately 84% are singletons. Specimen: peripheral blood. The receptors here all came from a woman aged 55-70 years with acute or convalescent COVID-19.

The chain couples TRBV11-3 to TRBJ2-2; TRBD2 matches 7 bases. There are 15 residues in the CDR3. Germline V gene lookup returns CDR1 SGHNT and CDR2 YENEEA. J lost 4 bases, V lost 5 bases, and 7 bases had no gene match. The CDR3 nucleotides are TGTGCCAGCAGCCCTGGGAGGGTTGGCACCGGGGAGCTGTTTTTT. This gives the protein CASSPGRVGTGELFF.

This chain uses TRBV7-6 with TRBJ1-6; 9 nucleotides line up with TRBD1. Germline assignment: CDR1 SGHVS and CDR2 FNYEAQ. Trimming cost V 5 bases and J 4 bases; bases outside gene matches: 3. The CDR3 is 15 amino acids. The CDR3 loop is CASSIGTGYNSPLHF. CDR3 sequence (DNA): TGTGCCAGCAGCATCGGGACAGGGTATAATTCACCCCTCCACTTT.

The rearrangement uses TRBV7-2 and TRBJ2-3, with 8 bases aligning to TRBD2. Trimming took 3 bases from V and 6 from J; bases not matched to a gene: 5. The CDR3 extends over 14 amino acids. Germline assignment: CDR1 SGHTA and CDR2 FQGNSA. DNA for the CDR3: TGTGCCAGCAGCTTGGACCGGGGGGGGGATACGCAGTATTTT. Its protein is CASSLDRGGDTQYF.

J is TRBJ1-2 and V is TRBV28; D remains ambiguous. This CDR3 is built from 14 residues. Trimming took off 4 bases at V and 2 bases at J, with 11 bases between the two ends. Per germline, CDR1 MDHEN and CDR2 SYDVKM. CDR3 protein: CASSSQWANYGYTF. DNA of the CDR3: TGTGCCAGCAGTTCTCAATGGGCAAACTATGGCTACACCTTC.

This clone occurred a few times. CDR3: CASNRANYEQYF. The CDR3 DNA reads TGTGCCAGCAACCGAGCGAACTACGAGCAGTACTTC. This chain joins TRBV2 and TRBJ2-7; D call uncertain. Trimming cost V 7 bases and J 3 bases, with 10 bases left between them. The CDR3 extends over 12 amino acids. In germline, CDR1 is SNHLY, CDR2 FYNNEI.

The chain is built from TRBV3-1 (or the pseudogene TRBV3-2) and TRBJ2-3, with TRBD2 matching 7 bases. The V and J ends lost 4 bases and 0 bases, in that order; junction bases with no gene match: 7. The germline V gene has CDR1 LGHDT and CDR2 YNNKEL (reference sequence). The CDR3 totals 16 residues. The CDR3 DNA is TGTGCCAGCAGCCCGTCTAGCGGATCTAGCACAGATACGCAGTATTTT. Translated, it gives CASSPSSGSSTDTQYF.

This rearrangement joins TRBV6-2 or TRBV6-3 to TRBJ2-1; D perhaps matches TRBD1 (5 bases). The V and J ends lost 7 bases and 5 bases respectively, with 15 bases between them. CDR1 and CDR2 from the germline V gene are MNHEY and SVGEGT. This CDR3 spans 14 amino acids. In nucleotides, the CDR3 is TGTGCCAGCACCCCCCTAGGGGAAGACAATGAGCAGTTCTTC. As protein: CASTPLGEDNEQFF.

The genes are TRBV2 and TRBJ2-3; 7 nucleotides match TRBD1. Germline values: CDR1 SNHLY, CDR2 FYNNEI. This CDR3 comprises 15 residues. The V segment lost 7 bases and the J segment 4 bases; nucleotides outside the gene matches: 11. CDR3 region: CASTPQGSPADTQYF. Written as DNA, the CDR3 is TGTGCCAGCACCCCACAGGGGAGTCCCGCAGATACGCAGTATTTT.